Following are 28 T cell receptor beta chains from one sample sequenced in a study of metastatic and nonmetastatic thyroid tumors. TCRdb called clones again from the PCR reads with MiXCR. The table lists around 61,000 clones, 25% to 35% of them singletons. No patient had received any treatment before thyroid surgery. The sample taken for sequencing was blood. These receptors were collected from a female donor with papillary thyroid cancer or a benign thyroid nodule (not recorded which). Some clones in this sample may be carry-over from other donors' samples.

This clone appeared a few times. Here the CDR3 DNA reads TGTGCCAGCTCACCACGGGTACCGGGACAGGGGGGTGCTTACGAGCAGTACTTC. It encodes CASSPRVPGQGGAYEQYF. The chain recombines TRBV18 with TRBJ2-7; 11 bases line up with TRBD1. The trim removed 1 base at V and 4 bases at J, leaving 12 bases unmatched. Per germline, CDR1 KGHSH and CDR2 LQKENI. The CDR3 covers 18 residues.

In its sample, this clone was seen many times. Germline is not matched at one junction end, which may reflect a read error. V gene TRBV7-8 combines with J gene TRBJ2-7, with TRBD1 matching over 8 bases. Germline lookup yields CDR1 SGHVS and CDR2 FQNEAQ. There are 16 residues in the CDR3. The CDR3 DNA reads as TGTGCCAGCAGCGGGAGACAGGGGTTACCCTCCCCCGAGCAGTGCTTC. Protein sequence: CASSGRQGLPSPEQCF.

This clone has just a few counts. The rearrangement joins TRBV15 to TRBJ1-3; D not resolved. Germline assignment: CDR1 LNHNV and CDR2 YYDKDF (reference sequence). The CDR3 covers 13 residues. V was cut by 9 bases and J by 1 base, with 10 bases left in between. The CDR3, as DNA: TGTGCCACGACCTTTGGGTCTGGAAACACCATATATTTT. The encoded protein is CATTFGSGNTIYF. The full variable domain, rest sourced from reference TRBV15 and TRBJ1-3, is DAMVIQNPRYQVTQFGKPVTLSCSQTLNHNVMYWYQQKSSQAPKLLFHYYDKDFNNEADTPDNFQSRRPNTSFCFLDIRSPGLGDTAMYLCATTFGSGNTIYFGEGSWLTVV.

CDR3 residues: CASSLGQTDTQYF. The DNA of the CDR3 is TGTGCCAGCAGCCTGGGACAGACAGATACGCAGTATTTT. This rearrangement joins TRBV7-2 to TRBJ2-3, with 7 bases identical to TRBD1. The germline gives CDR1 SGHTA, CDR2 FQGNSA. Losses at the gene ends were 5 bases for V and 3 bases for J; bases not matched to a gene: 2. The CDR3 contains 13 residues.

The V and J genes are TRBV20-1 and TRBJ2-1, with TRBD1 identical over 10 bases. CDR1 and CDR2 (germline): DFQATT, SNEGSKA (reference sequence). This CDR3 region has 15 residues. V lost 3 bases and J lost 4; bases outside the gene matches: 6. Here the CDR3 reads CSASNRDRGYNEQFF. CDR3 DNA sequence: TGCAGTGCTAGTAACCGGGACAGGGGTTACAATGAGCAGTTCTTC.

The table lists this clone with a few counts. The chain combines TRBV6-4 with TRBJ1-3; unclear D gene. The CDR3 is 16 residues long. Germline-derived CDR1 and CDR2 are MRHNA and SNTAGT. V lost 3 bases and J lost 0, with 12 bases in between. CDR3 DNA sequence: TGTGCCAGCAGTGAAATCGTCGAACTCTCTGGAAACACCATATATTTT. Protein product: CASSEIVELSGNTIYF.

J is TRBJ2-1 and V is TRBV20-1, with no clear D. Germline V gives CDR1 DFQATT, CDR2 SNEGSKA (reference sequence). CDR3 length equals 14 residues. V lost 3 bases and J lost 5, with 14 bases in between. The CDR3: CSARTGTNNNEQFF. The CDR3 nucleotides read TGCAGTGCTAGGACCGGCACCAACAACAATGAGCAGTTCTTC.

The chain employs TRBV9 and TRBJ2-1; unclear D gene. This CDR3 has 13 residues. Germline loops: CDR1 SGDLS, CDR2 YYNGEE. V shed 0 bases and J shed 7 bases, with 8 bases lying between them. The DNA for the CDR3 is TGTGCCAGCAGCGTAGACGGATCGAATGAGCAGTTCTTC. It specifies CASSVDGSNEQFF.

This chain uses TRBV6-1 with TRBJ2-2; perhaps TRBD2 as D (6 bases). The CDR3 contains 15 residues. Deletions cut 7 bases from V and 4 bases from J, with 16 bases between. Germline V gives CDR1 MNHNS, CDR2 SASEGT. The CDR3: CASMWRDGRTGELFF. CDR3 in DNA: TGTGCCAGCATGTGGAGGGACGGTCGCACCGGGGAGCTGTTTTTT.

This clone was picked up a small number of times. This sequence joins TRBV6-1 and TRBJ2-3; D is undetermined. Germline V CDR1 and CDR2: MNHNS, SASEGT. V gave up 6 bases and J gave up 4 bases, with 11 bases separating them. The CDR3 has 13 amino acids. Here the CDR3 DNA reads TGTGCCAGCAGCCCCGGTGGGGCAGATACGCAGTATTTT. It encodes CASSPGGADTQYF.

A remark on this clone: An end of the junction does not agree with germline; a read error may underlie this. The V gene is TRBV6-1, the J gene TRBJ1-2, with D possibly being TRBD1 (5 bases). The V gene's germline CDR1 is MNHNS and CDR2 SASEGT. The CDR3 covers 14 residues. The CDR3 DNA sequence: TGTGCCAGCAGTGAAGCACCGGGGCCCTATGTCTACACCTTC. The encoded protein is CASSEAPGPYVYTF.

This clone was recorded at least ten times. A much larger clone differs by one base, so this may be a read error. Other DNA sequences in the same sample also yield this CDR3. The chain combines TRBV27 with TRBJ1-3; D is unresolved. CDR3 length: 16 amino acids. In germline, CDR1 is MNHEY, CDR2 SMNVEV (reference sequence). The CDR3 protein is CASSLSGRLGGNTIYF. The CDR3 bases are TGTGCCAGCAGCTTATCTGGACGGTTAGGGGGAAACACCATATATTTT.

The rearrangement links TRBV24-1 to TRBJ2-1, with no clear D. The CDR3 runs to 14 residues. V was pared by 4 bases and J by 7 bases, with 13 bases between. Germline assignment: CDR1 KGHDR and CDR2 SFDVKD. The CDR3 bases are TGTGCCACCAGTGAGGGGATCTACAGTAATGAGCAGTTCTTC. This gives the protein CATSEGIYSNEQFF.

The sample holds a few counts of this clone. The chain links TRBV7-3 to TRBJ2-6, with D tentatively TRBD1 (5 bases). The CDR3 is made up of 12 amino acids. V was pared by 4 bases and J by 16 bases, with 14 bases between. Germline V gene sequence: CDR1 SGHTA, CDR2 FQGTGA. DNA of the CDR3: TGTGCCAGCAGCTCCCCCAGGGCGGCACTGACTTTC. Its protein product is CASSSPRAALTF.

This clone was picked up a small number of times. Other DNA sequences of this sample code for an identical CDR3. This sequence joins TRBV11-3 and TRBJ2-3, with 9 nucleotides matching TRBD1. This CDR3 comprises 15 residues. J lost 0 bases, V lost 3 bases, and 1 base had no gene match. CDR1 and CDR2 from the germline V gene are SGHNT and YENEEA. CDR3 coding DNA: TGTGCCAGCAGCTTCGGGACAGGGAGCACAGATACGCAGTATTTT. Encoded protein: CASSFGTGSTDTQYF.

The V gene is TRBV11-2, the J gene TRBJ1-5; the D is unclear. From germline, CDR1 is SGHAT and CDR2 FQNNGV. Trimming cost V 5 bases and J 0 bases, with 17 bases left between them. The CDR3 covers 17 residues. The CDR3 nucleotides are TGTGCCAGCAGCCTCTTCGGGAGGGAAGTTAGCAATCAGCCCCAGCATTTT. Protein: CASSLFGREVSNQPQHF.

The gene calls are TRBV10-3 and TRBJ2-2, with D tentatively TRBD1 (5 bases). The CDR3 runs to 13 residues. V was pared by 11 bases and J by 3 bases, with 13 bases between. Looked up from germline, CDR1 is ENHRY and CDR2 is SYGVKD. CDR3 DNA sequence: TGTGCCCTGCAACAGGATTACACCGGGGAGCTGTTTTTT. Encoded protein: CALQQDYTGELFF.

The V gene is TRBV6-1, the J gene TRBJ1-2; possibly TRBD1 for D (5 bases). The CDR3 consists of 14 residues. Between the trimmed V and J ends, which lost 7 bases and 4 bases, there was a span of 16 bases. Per the germline V gene, CDR1 is MNHNS and CDR2 is SASEGT. The CDR3, as DNA: TGTGCCAGCATGCTCCAGAGGGGTTCCTATGGCTACACCTTC. This encodes CASMLQRGSYGYTF.

The genes are TRBV5-1 and TRBJ2-5, with 12 nucleotides matching TRBD2. J gave up 5 bases and V 4 bases, and 9 bases lay outside the gene matches. Germline lookup yields CDR1 SGHRS and CDR2 YFSETQ. The CDR3 totals 16 residues. The DNA for the CDR3 is TGCGCCAGCAGCATCCGACTAGCGGGAGCGAGTGAGACCCAGTACTTC. Protein product: CASSIRLAGASETQYF.

This clone has a count of ten or more. The V and J genes are TRBV30 and TRBJ1-6, with TRBD1 as a possible D gene (6 bases). The germline V gene encodes CDR1 GTSNPN and CDR2 SVGIG (reference sequence). This CDR3 spans 13 amino acids. Trimming removed 5 bases from V and 9 bases from J, with 14 bases in between. The CDR3 spells CAWGGQGTSPLHF. DNA of the CDR3: TGTGCCTGGGGGGGCCAGGGGACTTCACCCCTCCACTTT.

This clone was observed a single time. The chain has TRBV30 and TRBJ1-5; 7 bases match TRBD1. The CDR3 extends over 13 amino acids. V gave up 5 bases and J gave up 4 bases; unmatched junction bases: 5. Germline V gives CDR1 GTSNPN, CDR2 SVGIG (reference sequence). CDR3 nucleotides: TGTGCCTGGGGGGGACAGAAAAATCAGCCCCAGCATTTT. Translating gives CAWGGQKNQPQHF.

The chain has TRBV19 and TRBJ2-1, with 11 bases aligning to TRBD2. The CDR3 is 17 amino acids. Trimming cost V 5 bases and J 8 bases; bases outside gene matches: 14. Germline CDR1 LNHDA, CDR2 SQIVND (reference sequence). The CDR3 loop reads CASSQYIAGGRIYEQFF. The DNA of the CDR3 is TGTGCCAGTAGTCAATATATAGCGGGGGGGCGAATTTATGAGCAGTTCTTC.

The chain has TRBV9 and TRBJ2-7; 7 positions match TRBD1. The CDR3 consists of 15 residues. V shed 2 bases, J shed 2 bases, and the junction held 7 bases outside the gene matches. Looked up from germline, CDR1 is SGDLS and CDR2 is YYNGEE. DNA of the CDR3: TGTGCCAGCAGCGTCCGGGACAGTAAAACCTACGAGCAGTACTTC. Amino acid sequence: CASSVRDSKTYEQYF.

Concerning this clone itself: At one boundary the junction diverges from the germline segment, which might be a read error. The rearrangement links TRBV6-2 or TRBV6-3 to TRBJ1-6; the match to TRBD1 covers 8 bases. From germline, CDR1 is MNHEY and CDR2 SVGEGT. The CDR3 consists of 17 residues. CDR3 coding DNA: TGTGCCATCAGTGGACGGACAGGGTCGACGAATAATTCACCCCTCCACTTT. It translates to CAISGRTGSTNNSPLHF.

This chain joins TRBV2 and TRBJ2-2; D gene unclear. Germline V gene data show CDR1 as SNHLY and CDR2 as FYNNEI. CDR3 size: 17 residues. Deletions cut 6 bases from V and 6 bases from J, with 23 bases between. CDR3 sequence: CASSGEVLTTSSGELFF. The CDR3 nucleotides read TGTGCCAGCAGCGGAGAGGTTCTAACCACGAGTTCCGGGGAGCTGTTTTTT.

The genes are TRBV6-1 and TRBJ2-2; perhaps D is TRBD1 or TRBD2 (5 bases each). The CDR3 covers 14 residues. The germline V and J ends were trimmed by 6 bases and 6 bases, with 14 bases remaining between them. Germline V gene data show CDR1 as MNHNS and CDR2 as SASEGT. The CDR3 spells CASRNGEGAGELFF. The CDR3, as DNA: TGTGCCAGCAGGAACGGGGAAGGGGCCGGGGAGCTGTTTTTT.

The sample holds a few counts of this clone. V gene TRBV12-3 or TRBV12-4 combines with J gene TRBJ2-1; 8 bases align to TRBD1. The CDR3 length is 12 residues. Unmatched junction bases numbered 5, after V lost 8 bases and J lost 8 bases. This CDR3 reads CASYTGGHEQFF. The CDR3 region has the DNA TGTGCCAGCTATACAGGGGGACATGAGCAGTTCTTC.

This clone was observed at least ten times. The chain uses TRBV28 and TRBJ2-7; TRBD2 matches 7 bases. The trim removed 6 bases at V and 2 bases at J, leaving 7 bases unmatched. Germline V gene lookup returns CDR1 MDHEN and CDR2 SYDVKM. The CDR3 covers 14 residues. The CDR3 is CASRRGTGPYEQYF. As DNA, the CDR3 is TGTGCCAGCAGGCGGGGGACGGGCCCCTACGAGCAGTACTTC.